This T cell receptor beta chain derives from a study of PD-1 blockade in mismatch repair-deficient tumors. About the study: Enrolled about 2012-2016, patients had progressing, pretreated mismatch repair-deficient cancers of about a dozen types. Study-wide points: Tumor-resident clones, often undetectable pretreatment in blood, expanded then contracted after pembrolizumab.

Points on this clone: Antigen unknown.

Data came from immunoSEQ multiplex PCR; TCRdb stores just in-frame clones and leaves some out. There are about 84,000 clones in the sample; 81% occur only once, and just over 2.5% lies in the top ten. PCR or immunohistochemistry showed mismatch repair deficiency in every enrolled patient. TCR sequencing covered three patients who responded to pembrolizumab. Trimming removed 6 bases at V and 4 bases at J, with 24 bases between. Germline CDR1 reads SGHAT; CDR2 reads FQNNGV. This CDR3 is built from 17 residues. The origin of this receptor is an adult with mismatch repair-deficient cancer. This rearrangement joins TRBV11-2 to TRBJ1-2, with no clear D. The sequenced sample was peripheral blood, obtained 12 weeks after starting pembrolizumab. The CDR3 region has the DNA TGTGCCAGCAGACCCGGGAGAGGCAGGCGGAGAGGCTATGGCTACACCTTC. Amino acid sequence: CASRPGRGRRRGYGYTF.